This T cell receptor (beta chain) was captured in a study of PD-1 blockade in classical Hodgkin lymphoma. Turning to the study itself: It was nivolumab at 3 mg/kg, given intravenously every 2 weeks, that patients received.

Whole-study findings and limits: Baseline TCR diversity was reportedly lower in newly diagnosed patients than healthy donors. Significant TCR diversity gains by C4D1 occurred in CD4+ but not CD8+ cells. The study found complete responders had baseline diversity similar to newly diagnosed patients.

Trimming cost V 3 bases and J 6 bases, with 9 bases left between them. The length of the CDR3 is 11 residues. Germline CDR1 is DFQATT and CDR2 is SNEGSKA (reference sequence). Libraries were prepared by immunoSEQ multiplex PCR; TCRdb keeps only in-frame clonotypes and omits some of them. The profile shows about 90,000 clones, about nine tenths of them singletons. Worth noting for this clone: Its antigen is currently unknown.

Time point defined: cycle 4 day 1 (C4D1), after five to seven weeks of nivolumab. In every patient, relapse followed autologous stem cell transplantation, while exposure to brentuximab vedotin differed. The TCR sequence derives from a human donor with classical Hodgkin lymphoma. The sequenced sample was peripheral blood mononuclear cells (PBMCs), obtained before the fourth cycle of nivolumab. This chain links TRBV20-1 with TRBJ2-7; D is uncertain. The CDR3 protein is CSASSGVEQYF. DNA for the CDR3: TGCAGTGCTAGTAGTGGGGTCGAGCAGTACTTC.